This passage covers 27 T cell receptor beta chains from one sample sequenced in a study of blood T cell repertoires in COVID-19 (dated by TCRdb to about 2020). Library preparation employed the immunoSEQ multiplex PCR assay. This immuneACCESS table, as held by TCRdb, lists in-frame sequences with V and J called but not all clones. Of the missing ones, under half trace to an unresolved V gene in checked studies; the others have no known cause. This sample lists some 260,000 clones; around nine tenths were detected once. The leading ten clones occupy 1.2% to 1.5% of the sample. Source material: peripheral blood. The receptors were gathered from a man at least 80 years old with acute or convalescent COVID-19.

The chain links TRBV28 to TRBJ1-2, with D hard to call. The V gene lost 10 bases and the J gene lost 4 bases, with 19 bases spanning the gap. The CDR3 runs 14 residues. Germline V CDR1 and CDR2: MDHEN, SYDVKM. The CDR3 coding sequence is TGTGCCACACGTAAGGCCCAGGTCGGCTATGGCTACACCTTC. This gives the protein CATRKAQVGYGYTF.

This chain uses TRBV19 with TRBJ2-1; no reliable D call. This CDR3 comprises 12 residues. In germline, CDR1 is LNHDA, CDR2 SQIVND (reference sequence). Trimming took off 7 bases at V and 4 bases at J, with 8 bases between the two ends. CDR3 amino acids: CASKNYYNEQFF. CDR3 nucleotides: TGTGCCAGTAAAAACTATTACAATGAGCAGTTCTTC.

Here the CDR3 reads CASSLVLGDGSYNEQFF. In DNA form, the CDR3 reads TGCGCCAGCAGCTTGGTTCTAGGGGACGGGAGTTACAATGAGCAGTTCTTC. The rearrangement joins TRBV5-1 to TRBJ2-1; the D gene is possibly TRBD2 (6 bases). Trimming removed 0 bases from V and 4 bases from J, with 17 bases in between. Germline V gene lookup returns CDR1 SGHRS and CDR2 YFSETQ. The CDR3 extends over 17 amino acids. The full variable domain, in which reference TRBV5-1 and TRBJ2-1 provide the parts outside the CDR3, is KAGVTQTPRYLIKTRGQQVTLSCSPISGHRSVSWYQQTPGQGLQFLFEYFSETQRNKGNFPGRFSGRQFSNSRSEMNVSTLELGDSALYLCASSLVLGDGSYNEQFFGPGTRLTVL.

V usage is TRBV3-1 (or the pseudogene TRBV3-2) and J usage is TRBJ1-2; D not certain. V dropped 1 base and J dropped 1 base, with 7 bases sitting between them. CDR3 size: 14 residues. Germline-derived CDR1 and CDR2 are LGHDT and YNNKEL (reference sequence). The CDR3 sequence: CASSQVEINYGYTF. The DNA for the CDR3 is TGTGCCAGCAGCCAAGTGGAGATTAACTATGGCTACACCTTC.

The chain has TRBV28 and TRBJ2-7; the match to TRBD1 covers 8 bases. The CDR3 loop spans 14 amino acids. The J segment lost 4 bases and the V segment lost 2 bases, leaving 4 bases of the junction unmatched. Germline V gene lookup returns CDR1 MDHEN and CDR2 SYDVKM. The CDR3 bases are TGTGCCAGCAGTTTACGACAGGGGCGGTACGAGCAGTACTTC. Translation: CASSLRQGRYEQYF.

CDR3: CASSQDRGGNEQFF. CDR3 in DNA: TGTGCCAGCAGCCAGGACAGGGGCGGCAATGAGCAGTTCTTC. The rearrangement links TRBV6-5 to TRBJ2-1, with 9 bases lining up with TRBD1. V gave up 6 bases and J gave up 6 bases; unmatched junction bases: 6. The CDR3 runs to 14 residues. From germline, CDR1 is MNHEY and CDR2 SVGAGI.

This chain joins TRBV2 and TRBJ1-2; TRBD1 matches 7 bases. This CDR3 comprises 15 residues. Germline V gene lookup returns CDR1 SNHLY and CDR2 FYNNEI. With V trimmed by 9 bases and J by 7 bases, 17 bases remained unmatched. The CDR3 loop is CARGDSGGDFSGYTF. The CDR3 region has the DNA TGTGCCAGAGGGGACAGCGGCGGGGACTTTTCTGGCTACACCTTC.

The V and J genes are TRBV7-2 and TRBJ1-2, with TRBD1 as a possible D gene (5 bases). Germline V gives CDR1 SGHTA, CDR2 FQGNSA. CDR3 length: 14 amino acids. V gave up 0 bases and J gave up 8 bases, with 13 bases separating them. CDR3 in amino acids: CASSLAMTVRGYTF. As DNA, the CDR3 is TGTGCCAGCAGCTTAGCGATGACAGTCCGCGGCTACACCTTC.

This clone was seen once. CDR3 in DNA: TGCGCCAGCAGCTTGTGGATAGCGGGAGGCACAGATACGCAGTATTTT. It yields the protein CASSLWIAGGTDTQYF. The gene calls are TRBV5-1 and TRBJ2-3; 9 nucleotides match TRBD2. The CDR3 covers 16 residues. V trimming: 1 base; J trimming: 1 base; junction bases outside the gene matches: 4. The V gene's germline CDR1 is SGHRS and CDR2 YFSETQ.

V and J are TRBV27 and TRBJ1-5; 8 bases are shared with TRBD1. With V trimmed by 2 bases and J by 7 bases, 10 bases remained unmatched. Germline lookup yields CDR1 MNHEY and CDR2 SMNVEV (reference sequence). The CDR3 spans 16 residues. The chain's CDR3 is CASSLNPRTGTQPQHF. The CDR3 DNA reads as TGTGCCAGCAGTTTAAATCCCCGGACAGGGACACAGCCCCAGCATTTT.

This chain connects TRBV28 to TRBJ1-5; tentative D call: TRBD1 (5 bases). Germline V gene lookup returns CDR1 MDHEN and CDR2 SYDVKM. The CDR3 contains 12 residues. V was pared by 1 base and J by 11 bases, with 9 bases between. Written as DNA, the CDR3 is TGTGCCAGCAGTTTATTAAGGGGTACCCAGCATTTT. Translated: CASSLLRGTQHF. Complete variable domain (other parts from reference TRBV28 and TRBJ1-5): DVKVTQSSRYLVKRTGEKVFLECVQDMDHENMFWYRQDPGLGLRLIYFSYDVKMKEKGDIPEGYSVSREKKERFSLILESASTNQTSMYLCASSLLRGTQHFGDGTRLSIL.

A single count supports this clone. The rearrangement uses TRBV19 and TRBJ2-3, with D tentatively TRBD2 (5 bases). CDR1 is LNHDA and CDR2 is SQIVND in the germline V gene (reference sequence). Trimming removed 1 base from V and 2 bases from J, with 16 bases in between. The CDR3 runs to 17 residues. CDR3 loop: CASSIGSWRRPTDTQYF. CDR3 coding DNA: TGTGCCAGTAGTATAGGGTCTTGGCGGAGGCCCACAGATACGCAGTATTTT. The whole variable domain, remainder taken from reference TRBV19 and TRBJ2-3, is DGGITQSPKYLFRKEGQNVTLSCEQNLNHDAMYWYRQDPGQGLRLIYYSQIVNDFQKGDIAEGYSVSREKKESFPLTVTSAQKNPTAFYLCASSIGSWRRPTDTQYFGPGTRLTVL.

Written as DNA, the CDR3 is TGTGCCAGCAGCTTACAGGGTGACCCTTATGGCTACACCTTC. As protein: CASSLQGDPYGYTF. The V gene is TRBV7-9, the J gene TRBJ1-2, with D possibly TRBD1 on 5 matching bases. CDR1 and CDR2 from the germline V gene are SEHNR and FQNEAQ (reference sequence). The CDR3 covers 14 residues. The germline V and J ends were trimmed by 2 bases and 5 bases, with 12 bases remaining between them.

This chain uses TRBV5-1 with TRBJ2-5, with D uncertain. The CDR3 is made up of 14 amino acids. V dropped 0 bases and J dropped 5 bases, with 11 bases sitting between them. Looked up from germline, CDR1 is SGHRS and CDR2 is YFSETQ. The CDR3 region has the DNA TGCGCCAGCAGCTTGGAGGTGGCCGGGGAGACCCAGTACTTC. It codes for CASSLEVAGETQYF.

The rearrangement uses TRBV5-6 and TRBJ1-4, with a tentative D call TRBD1 (5 bases). The CDR3 runs 15 residues. Germline V gene data show CDR1 as SGHDT and CDR2 as YYEEEE. Trimming pared 4 bases from V and 4 bases from J, leaving 14 bases between. CDR3: CASSVRTGLNEKLFF. The DNA for the CDR3 is TGTGCCAGCAGCGTTCGGACGGGACTTAATGAAAAACTGTTTTTT.

The V and J genes are TRBV7-6 and TRBJ1-1; possible D gene TRBD1, 5 bases. The ends were cut back, 5 bases at V and 4 bases at J, with 20 bases in the middle. Germline V lookup: CDR1 SGHVS, CDR2 FNYEAQ. The CDR3 extends over 16 amino acids. The CDR3 sequence: CASSKRATGRSTEAFF. The CDR3 DNA reads as TGTGCCAGCAGCAAAAGAGCAACAGGTCGTAGCACTGAAGCTTTCTTT.

This clone has a single count. The chain employs TRBV7-3 and TRBJ2-2; TRBD2 might be the D (6 bases). The length of the CDR3 is 13 residues. Germline V gene data show CDR1 as SGHTA and CDR2 as FQGTGA. The germline V and J ends were trimmed by 4 bases and 6 bases, with 9 bases remaining between them. Here the CDR3 reads CASSSIAAGELFF. The CDR3 bases are TGTGCCAGCAGCTCTATAGCGGCCGGGGAGCTGTTTTTT.

V is TRBV28 and J is TRBJ1-2, with D possibly being TRBD1 (5 bases). Looked up from germline, CDR1 is MDHEN and CDR2 is SYDVKM. The CDR3 covers 15 residues. The V end lost 6 bases, the J end lost 5 bases, and 19 bases lay between the germline ends. The CDR3 loop is CASRVSGPLSYGYTF. CDR3 coding DNA: TGTGCCAGCAGGGTATCAGGGCCCCTTTCTTATGGCTACACCTTC.

DNA of the CDR3: TGTGCCAGCAGCCCACGGACAGGGGCCTACGAGCAGTACTTC. It specifies CASSPRTGAYEQYF. V is TRBV7-2 and J is TRBJ2-7; 9 nucleotides line up with TRBD1. V was clipped by 5 bases and J by 2 bases; unmatched bases: 4. This CDR3 spans 14 amino acids. Germline V gives CDR1 SGHTA, CDR2 FQGNSA.

This clone was picked up a small number of times. The rearrangement uses TRBV19 and TRBJ2-5; 15 nucleotides align to TRBD2. The trim removed 8 bases at V and 5 bases at J, leaving 0 bases unmatched. The CDR3 loop spans 13 amino acids. Germline V gene sequence: CDR1 LNHDA, CDR2 SQIVND (reference sequence). The CDR3 sequence: CASGTSGRETQYF. CDR3 nucleotide sequence: TGTGCCAGTGGGACTAGCGGGAGGGAGACCCAGTACTTC.

The chain has TRBV6-2 or TRBV6-3 and TRBJ2-1; 8 bases match TRBD2. J was trimmed by 6 bases and V by 5 bases; bases with no gene match: 12. Germline V CDR1 and CDR2: MNHEY, SVGEGT. This CDR3 comprises 16 residues. CDR3 protein: CASSPPGLVSVNEQFF. For the CDR3, the DNA is TGTGCCAGCAGTCCCCCGGGACTAGTTAGCGTCAATGAGCAGTTCTTC.

CDR3 sequence: CASSRDRDDIQYF. The CDR3 DNA follows: TGTGCCAGCAGCCGGGACAGGGATGACATTCAGTACTTC. V usage is TRBV7-2 and J usage is TRBJ2-4, with TRBD1 identical over 9 bases. The CDR3 covers 13 residues. Germline lookup yields CDR1 SGHTA and CDR2 FQGNSA. With V trimmed by 5 bases and J by 8 bases, 4 bases remained unmatched.

V and J are TRBV9 and TRBJ2-5; 10 bases agree with TRBD1. V shed 3 bases and J 5 bases; nucleotides not matched to a gene: 7. CDR3 size: 15 residues. CDR1 and CDR2 from the germline V gene are SGDLS and YYNGEE. CDR3 bases: TGTGCCAGCAGCGATGCGACAGGGGGCGACGAGACCCAGTACTTC. Protein product: CASSDATGGDETQYF.

As regards this clone: Other nucleotide sequences in the sample specify the same CDR3. This chain uses TRBV7-2 with TRBJ2-1, with TRBD2 identical over 7 bases. The CDR3 consists of 14 residues. The V gene's germline CDR1 is SGHTA and CDR2 FQGNSA. The V and J ends lost 3 bases and 6 bases, in that order; junction bases with no gene match: 5. The CDR3 nucleotides are TGTGCCAGCAGCTTGGCGGGAGATGGCAATGAGCAGTTCTTC. The encoded protein is CASSLAGDGNEQFF.

V and J are TRBV20-1 and TRBJ1-2; D is unclear. The CDR3 length is 10 residues. V was cut by 4 bases and J by 5 bases, with 5 bases left in between. The germline gives CDR1 DFQATT, CDR2 SNEGSKA (reference sequence). CDR3 nucleotides: TGCAGTGCTAATCAATATGGCTACACCTTC. It translates to CSANQYGYTF.

The chain links TRBV25-1 to TRBJ1-4; 8 positions agree with TRBD1. Trimming cost V 5 bases and J 3 bases; bases outside gene matches: 5. CDR1 is MGHDK, CDR2 SYGVNS, per germline. The length of the CDR3 is 15 residues. CDR3 region: CASSYRGVANEKLFF. CDR3 in DNA: TGTGCCAGCAGTTACAGGGGGGTGGCTAATGAAAAACTGTTTTTT.

The chain joins TRBV7-8 to TRBJ2-7, with 11 bases matching TRBD1. The CDR3 spans 15 residues. Germline V lookup: CDR1 SGHVS, CDR2 FQNEAQ. J was trimmed by 9 bases and V by 4 bases; bases with no gene match: 11. The CDR3 DNA is TGTGCCAGCAGCTCGCCGGGACAGGGGGTTAAGGGGCAGTACTTC. Translating it yields CASSSPGQGVKGQYF.